This T cell receptor beta chain was profiled in a study of cytomegalovirus exposure and HLA in healthy donors listed by TCRdb under 2017. Background for the entire study: According to an earlier analysis of 450 to 650 of the donors, about 179 million T cells yielded 95 million to 140 million unique TCR beta sequences and approximately 280 Gb of sequence data. On average, roughly 250,000 unique TCR beta nucleotide sequences were sequenced per donor among a few hundred genotyped donors of the cohort, with roughly 20% of those sequences being non-productive. An earlier analysis of approximately 500 of the donors applied high-throughput TCR beta sequencing to assess whether each TCR beta V gene segment acted as functional or pseudogenic. Along with the approximately 600-subject first cohort, a separate validation cohort of over 90 different subjects was used. An early release that covered more than 550 HLA-typed donors contained approximately 300 gigabases of sequencing data and 75 million to 100 million unique TCR sequences. Genome-wide SNP genotypes for about 65% of the roughly 670 donors were used in a later genetic analysis, which treated that subset as a discovery cohort. Of the 398 genotyped donors, 75% to 85% were placed in the genetic ancestry cluster associated with self-reported Caucasian donors. To predict cytomegalovirus infection status, the study combined high-throughput TCR immunosequencing, statistical association of individual TCRs with disease status, and machine learning. A later analysis re-examined previously published TCR beta repertoires from 500 to 700 donors and added high-resolution HLA genotyping to investigate patterns of TCR occurrence. Alongside the repertoire data, information on donor age, sex, ethnicity and CMV serostatus was compiled. In the later analysis, no new phenotypic data were used to find candidate immune exposures; instead, reliance was placed on TCR beta sequences and their occurrence across donors. Both class I and class II loci were covered by HLA typing, at four-digit resolution. Every repertoire in the discovery cohort had been generated on one and the same sequencing platform. A handful of DR-DQ haplotypes were treated as single units for association and clustering because of strong linkage in the cohort. The study aimed to test whether cataloging public T cell receptors could reveal signatures of past pathogen exposure. Typing coverage differed by locus: A, B, C, DRB1 and DQB1 were typed in about 620-630 donors, DQA1 in 500 to 550, DPA1 in nearly 610, and DPB1 in 472. The study used immunosequencing to profile the T cell repertoires of approximately 650 subjects and linked those repertoires to cytomegalovirus serostatus. What the authors observed across the whole study: In vitro tests confirmed that a few of the cytomegalovirus-associated TCR beta chains recognize cytomegalovirus antigens. Across donors, most TCR sequences were observed very rarely, whereas some public TCRs were present in many individuals. In a later analysis, some 17,000 TCR beta sequences were associated with specific HLA alleles at a false discovery rate of 0.05. A later analysis reported that several top co-occurrence clusters appeared linked to parvovirus B19, influenza, CMV and Epstein-Barr virus. Correlated functional status among segregating V segments might be attributable to linkage disequilibrium, but an unknown experimental factor could not be ruled out. The classifier was reported to diagnose cytomegalovirus status with high specificity and sensitivity in both the original cohort and the validation cohort. The presence/absence analyses assumed that sequencing depth was roughly uniform across donors, and that assumption may not be true. According to a later analysis, TCR association rates differed among HLA loci, with DRB1 alleles showing the most associated TCRs and HLA-C alleles showing the fewest. In an earlier analysis of about 550 of the donors, most TCR beta V segments were observed in productive rearrangements about 87% or about 30% of the time, broadly matching IMGT annotations. According to the authors, the approach could potentially be generalized to other disease states and immunological phenotypes. Immune exposure information for the cohort was limited to CMV serostatus. A further reported finding was that TCR beta sequences accurately predicted the HLA-A and HLA-B alleles for most subjects in the first cohort. Compared with the roughly 700-donor mean, donors in an Asian-associated ancestry cluster had fewer N-insertions in productive TCRs, according to a later genetic analysis. V-gene and J-gene trimming of TCR beta chains was associated with a missense DCLRE1C variant in a later genetic analysis, and the association was replicated in an independent cohort. In a later analysis, HLA-associated TCR beta chains were found to be more clonally expanded and to have lower generation probabilities than equally common non-associated chains. HLA typing was unavailable for some donors at each locus, so association tests used only the typed subset. Some 16 rarely observed V segments, including chromosome 9 orphons, were excluded from the earlier analysis of about 600 of the donors because counts were too low. Most CMV-associated TCR beta chains appeared to be HLA-restricted in a later analysis, and the HLA associations seemed to be driven largely by CMV exposure. Some IMGT-functional V segments, including TRBV6-2 and TRBV6-3, could not be told apart with the 87-base-pair reads, so those segments were excluded. The study gave a list of about 160 TCR beta chains associated with cytomegalovirus. A cluster of highly shared sequence variants was judged likely to represent a technical artifact of the sequencing pipeline. When HLA alleles, especially DR and DQ, strongly co-occurred, TCR associations were difficult to assign to individual alleles. Only TCR beta chains were sequenced in this cohort, and the absence of alpha or paired-chain data limited detectable features.

Trimming at the junction amounts to 0 bases on V and 3 bases on J, and the germline ends lie 9 bases apart. As encoded in the germline V gene, CDR1 is MGHRA while CDR2 is YSYEKL. The CDR3 holds 15 amino acids from the cysteine to the phenylalanine. Of all the DNA, just the CDR3 is kept, 45 bases in frame from base 1. Receptor libraries were prepared by the immunoSEQ multiplex PCR assay. A mixture of 60 forward primers for TCR Vbeta segments and 13 reverse primers for TCR Jbeta segments was used in the multiplex PCR. Amplification of the CDR3 region of rearranged TCR beta genes was performed with a multiplex PCR assay on genomic DNA. The amplified TCR beta libraries were sequenced on the Illumina HiSeq System as 87-base-pair reads. From the authors' description of their analysis: A later analysis tallied 75 million to 95 million unique TCR beta chains across the 600 to 700 repertoires, and some 10 million of those chains were shared by two or more donors. Raw reads were error-corrected and collapsed into unique sequences with a nearest-neighbor algorithm that merged closely related sequences to remove PCR and sequencing errors. V, D and J gene segments were assigned by aligning CDR3 sequences to IMGT reference sequences. For a sequence to be retained, at least a six-nucleotide match to both a V gene segment and a J gene segment was required. Rearrangements were classified as productive when the CDR3 lacked stop codons and remained in frame with V and J, and all other rearrangements were classified as non-productive. Following IMGT convention, CDR3 was defined as the stretch from the second conserved V-encoded cysteine to the conserved J-encoded phenylalanine. Sequences without an unambiguous match to a single V gene segment were excluded from the earlier analysis of a few hundred of the donors. In an earlier analysis of approximately 560 of the donors, a V segment was called functional when productive rearrangements were above 56.7%, and segregating when the standard deviation between donors exceeded 5%. A statistical classification framework was built to diagnose cytomegalovirus status from the catalog of TCR beta chain sequences. In a later analysis, TCR nucleotide sequences were compared against IMGT/GENE-DB human TR gene sequences so that V and J genes could be assigned. The TCRdist pipeline was used in a later analysis to assign CDR3 sequences and most-parsimonious VDJ recombination scenarios. In a later analysis, each TCR beta chain was defined by its CDR3 amino acid sequence together with its V-gene family, and reads without a unique V-gene family were excluded. To address suspected cross-contamination and a sequencing artifact, a later analysis removed a few hundred highly shared, low-generation-probability nucleotide sequences. For each public chain, a later analysis derived a clonal expansion index from normalized ranks of inferred template counts within each repertoire. In a later analysis, generation probabilities were computed with a VDJ recombination model fitted to out-of-frame rearrangements, and the resulting probabilities were checked against IGoR. In a later analysis, TCR-TCR, TCR-HLA and TCR-CMV co-occurrence was scored with hypergeometric tests, and a repertoire-size bias correction was applied to TCR pairs. In a later analysis, false discovery rates were estimated by permuting HLA or CMV assignments 20 times. In a later analysis, co-occurring TCRs were grouped using DBSCAN, with TCRdist sequence similarity added in when clustering inside HLA-allele-positive subsets. Repertoires with fewer than 30,000 or more than 120,000 public chains, plus five repertoires with anomalous nucleotide sharing, were excluded from co-occurrence clustering. Held by TCRdb, this immuneACCESS table contains in-frame sequences only and omits some clones. Under half of the omission traces to an unresolved V gene where checked; the cause of the rest is unknown. V and J calls and clone size come straight from that table; D and trimming were deduced from the DNA. This sample gives over 100,000 clones in total; around 83% of them show up just once. The leading ten clones occupy roughly 23% of the sample.

With respect to this clone: Its recognized antigen is unknown. No much larger clone exists at a distance of one base, and base qualities are not known.

The cohort was made up of under 800 healthy bone marrow donors. All cohort members were sampled while nominally healthy, although unrecorded immune exposures were likely present. The donor tested CMV seropositive and was one of the 289 seropositive cohort members. A peripheral blood sample was provided by each donor, and peripheral blood mononuclear cells were used for TCR beta sequencing. Genomic DNA was extracted from the blood cell samples with the Qiagen DNeasy Blood Extraction Kit. This sequence originates from a man between 25 and 39 years old in good health and CMV-seropositive. Rearrangement joined TRBV4-1 to TRBJ1-5; the D gene identity is not certain. The specimen sequenced was PBMCs. For the CDR3, the sequence is CASSQDRGNNQPQHF. The DNA sequence follows: TGCGCCAGCAGCCAAGATCGGGGTAACAATCAGCCCCAGCATTTT.